Below, one T cell receptor (beta chain) is given with its context. A clone one base away is much larger, so this may be a read error. As the template, RNA transcripts were used to amplify TCR beta CDR3 regions. RT-PCR was first run with HTBI primers, then multiplex PCR in a second round. From the multiplex PCR reads, TCRdb called clonotypes with MiXCR, one entry per CDR3 protein. Of fewer than 600,000 distinct CDR3 sequences listed, approximately 15% are singletons. This sample is drawn from a study of Graves' ophthalmopathy and Graves' hyperthyroidism. Germline V gene data show CDR1 as MDHEN and CDR2 as SYDVKM. This CDR3 is built from 14 residues.

This TCR derives from a woman aged 30 to 39 with Graves' ophthalmopathy. The chain recombines TRBV28 with TRBJ1-2, with D perhaps TRBD1 (5 bases). Source material: blood. The CDR3 protein is CASSTRGVVYGYSF. The CDR3 coding sequence is TGTGCCAGCAGTACACGGGGGGTAGTCTATGGCTACTCCTTC.